This is a list of T cell receptor beta chains from one sample in a study of blood T cell repertoires in COVID-19. Profiled with immunoSEQ multiplex PCR; TCRdb holds only in-frame clones, not every one. The sample gives approximately 90,000 clones, about four fifths of which show up once; about 5.7% is in the top ten. The sample taken for sequencing was peripheral blood. The origin of the receptors is a man aged 70 or older with COVID-19, enrolled during active disease. Both conserved end residues are trimmed from each CDR3. The order of the fields is V gene, J gene, CDR3 protein.

TRBV7-3,TRBJ1-2,ASSLTGDGGYT
TRBV7-2,TRBJ2-3,ASSLYDHRGQGAIMGQY
TRBV5-1,TRBJ2-4,ASSWDSQNIQY
TRBV7-9,TRBJ1-1,ASSATGNTEAF
TRBV10-2,TRBJ2-5,ASSADRIQETQY
TRBV6-4,TRBJ2-1,ASSPVGGNEQF
TRBV5-8,TRBJ2-1,ASSSGRTSGGYNEQF
TRBV19,TRBJ2-2,ASSWGQGAGAGELF
TRBV6-5,TRBJ2-7,ASGPPAGRIREQY
TRBV10-3,TRBJ2-1,AISEPPAGGRNEQF
TRBV5-5,TRBJ1-5,ASSHVSSGVQPQH
TRBV6-5,TRBJ2-7,ASRATSGISYEQY
TRBV7-2,TRBJ2-7,ASSLGQALNPYEQY
TRBV11-3,TRBJ1-6,ASRPGQGPSPLH
TRBV11-1,TRBJ1-3,ASSLSGRLPGDTIY
TRBV6-2/TRBV6-3,TRBJ1-5,ASSSRQGRYSNQPQH
TRBV27,TRBJ1-2,ASSLMGQEHLAIYGYT
TRBV6-2/TRBV6-3,TRBJ2-7,ASSAGTHEQY
TRBV5-4,TRBJ2-1,ASSLRQGAYNEQF
TRBV19,TRBJ1-1,ASSYPRQVPNTEAF
TRBV6-5,TRBJ2-2,ASRTRSDPTGELF
TRBV2,TRBJ1-1,ASGPRPPAGTEAF
TRBV12-3/TRBV12-4,TRBJ1-2,ASSPQRGYT
TRBV28,TRBJ1-2,ASSSGQGVGGYT
TRBV4-2,TRBJ2-1,ASSTGTGAYNEQF
TRBV7-6,TRBJ2-7,ASSLGGVGLSYEQY
TRBV3-1/TRBV3-2,TRBJ2-7,ASSQGERPYEQY
TRBV4-3,TRBJ1-2,ASSQATGGSYGYT
TRBV6-6,TRBJ1-4,ASRDGQAPFEKLF
TRBV6-5,TRBJ1-5,ASRTGGYSNQPQH
TRBV11-2,TRBJ1-2,ASKNNGPGGVYGYT
TRBV10-2,TRBJ2-3,ASSEGRGTDTQY
TRBV5-1,TRBJ1-4,ASSVDGTGVEKLF